These 11 T cell receptor beta chains originate from one sample sequenced in a study of shared clonotypes between healthy human individuals. CD8 cells regarded as naive lacked CD45RO, were positively chosen for CCR7, and omitted terminally differentiated effector memory CD45RA+ cells. Repertoires were generated with immunoSEQ multiplex PCR, while TCRdb's copy carries only in-frame clones and drops some. The table lists about 2.1 million clones, roughly 93% of them singletons. Sequenced sample: naive CD8+ T cells from PBMCs. The receptors were sampled from a man between 18 and 29 years old in good health. Some clones in this sample may be carry-over from other donors' samples.

DNA of the CDR3: TGTGCCAGCAGCGCTAGCCAGGGGGGCGAGCAGTACTTC. Protein: CASSASQGGEQYF. The V call is TRBV9, the J call TRBJ2-7; possible D gene TRBD1, 7 bases. The CDR3 runs to 13 residues. Germline V gene lookup returns CDR1 SGDLS and CDR2 YYNGEE. V lost 3 bases and J 6 bases, leaving 13 bases between the germline ends.

This clone has just one count. The same CDR3 arises from other DNA sequences in this sample as well. The J gene is TRBJ1-5, the V gene TRBV19; a weak D match, TRBD1 (6 bases). The V gene's germline CDR1 is LNHDA and CDR2 SQIVND (reference sequence). The CDR3 has 14 amino acids. V was cut by 2 bases and J by 5 bases, with 10 bases left in between. Here the CDR3 reads CASSIRDTDQPQHF. CDR3 bases: TGTGCCAGTAGTATACGGGACACGGATCAGCCCCAGCATTTT.

The rearrangement joins TRBV4-1 to TRBJ2-7; 7 bases align to TRBD2. V lost 1 base to trimming and J lost 2 bases; unmatched junction nucleotides: 11. Germline lookup yields CDR1 MGHRA and CDR2 YSYEKL. The CDR3 sequence is 17 residues long. CDR3 protein: CASSQGWGGAKTYEQYF. CDR3 DNA: TGCGCCAGCAGCCAAGGTTGGGGGGGAGCAAAGACCTACGAGCAGTACTTC.

This chain joins TRBV19 and TRBJ2-5, with D hard to call. The CDR3 runs to 15 residues. CDR1 LNHDA and CDR2 SQIVND come from the germline V gene (reference sequence). V lost 2 bases and J lost 4, with 14 bases in between. CDR3 DNA: TGTGCCAGTAGTATAATGTTTTCGGGCGGAGAGACCCAGTACTTC. This gives the protein CASSIMFSGGETQYF.

This sequence joins TRBV5-5 and TRBJ2-7; the D gene is possibly TRBD1 (5 bases). CDR3 length: 15 residues. V lost 3 bases and J 5 bases, leaving 18 bases between the germline ends. Per the germline V gene, CDR1 is SGHKS and CDR2 is YYEKEE (reference sequence). The CDR3 sequence is CASSSTGGSWHEQYF. CDR3 DNA sequence: TGTGCCAGCAGCTCCACAGGCGGATCTTGGCACGAGCAGTACTTC.

The chain uses TRBV2 and TRBJ1-1; tentative D call: TRBD1 (6 bases). CDR1 and CDR2 from the germline V gene are SNHLY and FYNNEI. Trimming shortened V by 6 bases and J by 4 bases, and 12 bases separated the two germline ends. The length of the CDR3 is 13 residues. CDR3 bases: TGTGCCAGCAGACTGGGGGCTGGCACTGAAGCTTTCTTT. Translating it yields CASRLGAGTEAFF.

This clone appeared a single time. V usage is TRBV18 and J usage is TRBJ1-3; the D is unclear. Germline assignment: CDR1 KGHSH and CDR2 LQKENI. The CDR3 is 14 residues long. V lost 2 bases and J lost 4, with 9 bases in between. DNA for the CDR3: TGTGCCAGCTCACCAGAACGGGCAGGAAACACCATATATTTT. It specifies CASSPERAGNTIYF.

The chain links TRBV29-1 to TRBJ2-7, with TRBD2 identical over 9 bases. The germline CDR1 and CDR2 sequences are SQVTM and ANQGSEA. The CDR3 length is 15 residues. V shed 5 bases, J shed 5 bases, and the junction held 13 bases outside the gene matches. CDR3 region: CSVSTGTSIRDEQYF. In nucleotides, the CDR3 is TGCAGCGTTTCCACAGGGACTAGCATTAGGGACGAGCAGTACTTC.

In this sample, this clone turned up once. The CDR3 sequence: CASSLAGMGTGDGYTF. The CDR3 DNA reads as TGTGCCAGCAGTTTAGCGGGGATGGGGACAGGAGATGGCTACACCTTC. The J gene is TRBJ1-2, the V gene TRBV28; 8 bases map to TRBD1. The CDR3 covers 16 residues. V was clipped by 2 bases and J by 6 bases; unmatched bases: 11. From germline, CDR1 is MDHEN and CDR2 SYDVKM.

The CDR3: CATPTGFYGYTF. DNA of the CDR3: TGTGCCACCCCGACAGGATTCTATGGCTACACCTTC. The chain has TRBV2 and TRBJ1-2, with D possibly being TRBD1 (6 bases). V was clipped by 10 bases and J by 4 bases, with 13 bases between them. Germline CDR1 and CDR2: SNHLY and FYNNEI. The length of the CDR3 is 12 residues. Using reference TRBV2 and TRBJ1-2 for the parts outside the CDR3, the full variable domain is EPEVTQTPSHQVTQMGQEVILRCVPISNHLYFYWYRQILGQKVEFLVSFYNNEISEKSEIFDDQFSVERPDGSNFTLKIRSTKLEDSAMYFCATPTGFYGYTFGSGTRLTVV.

About this clone: In the same sample, other DNA sequences code for this CDR3. The V and J genes are TRBV6-5 and TRBJ2-5; D possibly corresponds to TRBD2 (5 bases). V lost 2 bases and J lost 1, with 5 bases in between. The CDR3 is 13 residues long. Germline loops: CDR1 MNHEY, CDR2 SVGAGI. The CDR3 region has the DNA TGTGCCAGCAGTTACGCGGGCCAAGAGACCCAGTACTTC. This sequence encodes CASSYAGQETQYF.